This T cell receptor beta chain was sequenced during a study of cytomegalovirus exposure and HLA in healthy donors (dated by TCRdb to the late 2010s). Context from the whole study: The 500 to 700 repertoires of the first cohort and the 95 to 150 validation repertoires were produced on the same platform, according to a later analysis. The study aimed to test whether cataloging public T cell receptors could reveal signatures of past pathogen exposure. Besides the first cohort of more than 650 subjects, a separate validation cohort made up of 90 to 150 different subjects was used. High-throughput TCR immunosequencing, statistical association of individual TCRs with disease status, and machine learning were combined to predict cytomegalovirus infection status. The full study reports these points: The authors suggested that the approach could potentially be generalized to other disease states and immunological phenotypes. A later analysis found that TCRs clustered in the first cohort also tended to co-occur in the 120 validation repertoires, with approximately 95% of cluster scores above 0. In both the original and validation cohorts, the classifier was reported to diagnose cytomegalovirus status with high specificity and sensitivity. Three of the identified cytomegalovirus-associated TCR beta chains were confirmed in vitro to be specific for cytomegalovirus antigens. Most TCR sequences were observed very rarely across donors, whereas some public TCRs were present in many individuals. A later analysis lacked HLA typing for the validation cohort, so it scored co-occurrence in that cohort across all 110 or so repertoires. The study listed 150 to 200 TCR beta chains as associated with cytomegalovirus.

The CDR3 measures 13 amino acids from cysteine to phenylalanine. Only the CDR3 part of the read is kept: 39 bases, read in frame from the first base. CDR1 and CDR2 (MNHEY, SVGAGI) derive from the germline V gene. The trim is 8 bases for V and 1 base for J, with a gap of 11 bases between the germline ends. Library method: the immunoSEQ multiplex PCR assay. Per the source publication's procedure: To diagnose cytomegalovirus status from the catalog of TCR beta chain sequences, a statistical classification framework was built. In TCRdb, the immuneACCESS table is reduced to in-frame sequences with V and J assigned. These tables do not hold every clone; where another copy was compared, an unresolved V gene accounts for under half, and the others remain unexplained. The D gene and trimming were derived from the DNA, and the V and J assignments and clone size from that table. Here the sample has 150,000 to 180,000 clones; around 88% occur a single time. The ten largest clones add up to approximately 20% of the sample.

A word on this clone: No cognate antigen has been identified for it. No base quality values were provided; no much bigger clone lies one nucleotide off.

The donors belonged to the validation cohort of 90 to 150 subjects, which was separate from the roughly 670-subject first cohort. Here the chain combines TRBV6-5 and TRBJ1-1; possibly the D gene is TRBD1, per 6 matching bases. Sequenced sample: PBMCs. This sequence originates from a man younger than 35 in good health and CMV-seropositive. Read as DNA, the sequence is TGTGCCAGCCACAGGGTTCAGAACACTGAAGCTTTCTTT. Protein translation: CASHRVQNTEAFF.